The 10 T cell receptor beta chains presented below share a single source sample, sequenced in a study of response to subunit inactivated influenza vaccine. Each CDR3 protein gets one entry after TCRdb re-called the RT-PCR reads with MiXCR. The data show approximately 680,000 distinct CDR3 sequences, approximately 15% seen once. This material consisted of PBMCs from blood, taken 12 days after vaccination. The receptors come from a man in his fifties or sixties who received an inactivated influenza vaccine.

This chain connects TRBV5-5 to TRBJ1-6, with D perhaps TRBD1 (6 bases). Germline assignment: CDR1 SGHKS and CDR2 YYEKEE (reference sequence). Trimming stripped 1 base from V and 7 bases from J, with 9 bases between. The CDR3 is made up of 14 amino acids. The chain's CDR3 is CASSLRGPNSPLHF. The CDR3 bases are TGTGCCAGCAGCTTGCGGGGGCCCAATTCACCCCTCCACTTT.

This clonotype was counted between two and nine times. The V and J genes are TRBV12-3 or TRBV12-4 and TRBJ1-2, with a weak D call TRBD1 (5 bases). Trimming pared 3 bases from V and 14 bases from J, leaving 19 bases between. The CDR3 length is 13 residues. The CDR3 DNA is TGTGCCAGCAGTTTTGGGGGAAGGACGGCGAATACCTTC. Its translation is CASSFGGRTANTF.

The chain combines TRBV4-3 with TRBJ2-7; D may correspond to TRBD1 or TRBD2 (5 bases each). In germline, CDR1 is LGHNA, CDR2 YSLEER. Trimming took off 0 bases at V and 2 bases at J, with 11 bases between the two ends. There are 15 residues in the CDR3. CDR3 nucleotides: TGCGCCAGCAGCCAAGAACGGGGCAGGGCCTACGAGCAGTACTTC. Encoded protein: CASSQERGRAYEQYF.

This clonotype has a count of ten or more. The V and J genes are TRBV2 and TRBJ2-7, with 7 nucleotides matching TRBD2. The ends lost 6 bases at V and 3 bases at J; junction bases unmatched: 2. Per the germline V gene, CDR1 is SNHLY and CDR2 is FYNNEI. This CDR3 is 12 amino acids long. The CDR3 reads CASRLANYEQYF. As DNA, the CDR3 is TGTGCCAGCAGACTAGCGAACTACGAGCAGTACTTC.

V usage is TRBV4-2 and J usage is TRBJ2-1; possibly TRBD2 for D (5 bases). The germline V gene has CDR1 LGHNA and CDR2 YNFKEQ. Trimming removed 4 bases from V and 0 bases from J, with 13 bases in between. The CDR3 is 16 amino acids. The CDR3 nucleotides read TGTGCCAGCAGCCGGCCGGGGTCCACCTCCTACAATGAGCAGTTCTTC. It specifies CASSRPGSTSYNEQFF.

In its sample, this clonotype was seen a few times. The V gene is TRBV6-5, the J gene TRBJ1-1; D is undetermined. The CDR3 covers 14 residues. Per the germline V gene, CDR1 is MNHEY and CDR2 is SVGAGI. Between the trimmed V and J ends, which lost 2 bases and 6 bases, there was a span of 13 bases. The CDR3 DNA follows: TGTGCCAGCAGTTACAAGGGTTTGGTGGCTGAAGCTTTCTTT. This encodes CASSYKGLVAEAFF.

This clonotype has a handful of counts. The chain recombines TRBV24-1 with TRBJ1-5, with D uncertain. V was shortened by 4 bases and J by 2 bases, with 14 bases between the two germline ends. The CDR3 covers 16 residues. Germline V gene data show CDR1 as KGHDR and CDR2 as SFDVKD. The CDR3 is CATSDPTSMGNQPQHF. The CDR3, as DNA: TGTGCCACCAGTGACCCTACATCGATGGGCAATCAGCCCCAGCATTTT.

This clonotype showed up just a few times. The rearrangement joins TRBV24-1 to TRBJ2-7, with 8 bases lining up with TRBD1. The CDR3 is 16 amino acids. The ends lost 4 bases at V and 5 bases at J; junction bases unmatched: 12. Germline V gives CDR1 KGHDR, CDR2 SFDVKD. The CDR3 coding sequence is TGTGCCACCAGTGACCCCGGACAGGGTGGATTCCACGAGCAGTACTTC. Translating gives CATSDPGQGGFHEQYF.

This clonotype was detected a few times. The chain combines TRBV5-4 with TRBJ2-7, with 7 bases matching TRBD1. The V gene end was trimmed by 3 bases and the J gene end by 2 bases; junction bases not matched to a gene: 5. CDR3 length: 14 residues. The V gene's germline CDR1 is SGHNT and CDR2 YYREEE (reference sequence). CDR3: CASSSRGNTYEQYF. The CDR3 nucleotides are TGTGCCAGCAGCTCCAGGGGGAATACCTACGAGCAGTACTTC.

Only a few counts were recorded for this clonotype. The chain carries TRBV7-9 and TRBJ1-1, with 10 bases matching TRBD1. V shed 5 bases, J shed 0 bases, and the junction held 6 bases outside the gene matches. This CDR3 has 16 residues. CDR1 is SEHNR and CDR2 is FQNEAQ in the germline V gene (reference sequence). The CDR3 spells CASSTGDRGMNTEAFF. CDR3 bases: TGTGCCAGCAGCACTGGGGACAGGGGAATGAACACTGAAGCTTTCTTT.